The 17 T cell receptor beta chains reported below all come from one sample, sequenced in a study of shared clonotypes between healthy human individuals. The method was immunoSEQ multiplex PCR; TCRdb's version includes in-frame clones alone and lacks a portion of them. This sample has about 1,900,000 clones, with 85% to 95% found just once. Terminally differentiated effector memory CD45RA+ cells were excluded from the naive CD8 cells, which were CD45RO-negative and positively selected for CCR7. The sequencing sample was made of naive CD8+ T cells sorted from blood. The origin of the receptors is a man aged 18 to 29 in good health.

V and J are TRBV7-6 and TRBJ1-2; a weak D match, TRBD1 (6 bases). The CDR3 sequence is 15 residues long. V lost 4 bases to trimming and J lost 8 bases, with 20 bases between them. The germline gives CDR1 SGHVS, CDR2 FNYEAQ. The CDR3 DNA follows: TGTGCCAGCAGCTCGCAGTTTGAGGGGGGAGAGGGCTACACCTTC. This gives the protein CASSSQFEGGEGYTF.

The chain links TRBV7-6 to TRBJ2-3, with 7 bases that match TRBD1. Per the germline V gene, CDR1 is SGHVS and CDR2 is FNYEAQ. The CDR3 sequence is 14 residues long. The V gene end was trimmed by 2 bases and the J gene end by 2 bases; junction bases not matched to a gene: 1. This CDR3 is CASSLKGATDTQYF. The CDR3 bases are TGTGCCAGCAGCTTAAAGGGGGCCACAGATACGCAGTATTTT.

The chain uses TRBV5-4 and TRBJ1-2; D might be TRBD1 (6 bases). Trimming pared 4 bases from V and 3 bases from J, leaving 13 bases between. Germline V gene lookup returns CDR1 SGHNT and CDR2 YYREEE (reference sequence). There are 14 residues in the CDR3. The CDR3 sequence: CASSPAGADYGYTF. The DNA of the CDR3 is TGTGCCAGCAGCCCCGCGGGGGCCGACTATGGCTACACCTTC.

The count of this clone is one. The chain employs TRBV6-5 and TRBJ2-7; TRBD2 matches 9 bases. The CDR3 covers 15 residues. Trimming cost V 6 bases and J 3 bases; bases outside gene matches: 9. The germline V gene encodes CDR1 MNHEY and CDR2 SVGAGI. In DNA, the CDR3 is TGTGCCAGCAGCCCGATAGCGGGAGACTTCTACGAGCAGTACTTC. This sequence encodes CASSPIAGDFYEQYF.

The V and J genes are TRBV6-5 and TRBJ2-5, with a possible D match to TRBD2 (6 bases). Germline-derived CDR1 and CDR2 are MNHEY and SVGAGI. The CDR3 loop spans 15 amino acids. Trimming removed 8 bases at V and 1 base at J, with 17 bases between. The DNA for the CDR3 is TGTGCCAGCGGACTATCGCTTGGGAGCCAAGAGACCCAGTACTTC. This codes for CASGLSLGSQETQYF.

The V gene is TRBV9, the J gene TRBJ2-7; 13 nucleotides agree with TRBD2. Germline V lookup: CDR1 SGDLS, CDR2 YYNGEE. The CDR3 is 15 residues long. The junction had 5 bases not matched to a gene; V was cut back by 4 bases and J by 4 bases. CDR3 residues: CASSPTSGGGYEQYF. CDR3 in DNA: TGTGCCAGCAGCCCCACTAGCGGGGGGGGTTACGAGCAGTACTTC.

V is TRBV13 and J is TRBJ2-3, with a weak D call TRBD2 (5 bases). The CDR3 spans 16 residues. Trimming removed 3 bases from V and 3 bases from J, with 16 bases in between. Germline lookup yields CDR1 PRHDT and CDR2 FYEKMQ (reference sequence). For the CDR3, the DNA is TGTGCCAGCAGCTTTCGACTAATAGGCACAACAGATACGCAGTATTTT. Its translation: CASSFRLIGTTDTQYF.

The rearrangement links TRBV6-5 to TRBJ2-5; D may be TRBD1 (5 bases). V lost 5 bases and J lost 5, with 18 bases in between. CDR3 length: 15 residues. CDR1 is MNHEY, CDR2 SVGAGI, per germline. CDR3 sequence reads: CASSPTQGIGETQYF. In DNA, the CDR3 is TGTGCCAGCAGTCCTACTCAGGGAATCGGGGAGACCCAGTACTTC.

The V gene is TRBV15, the J gene TRBJ2-7; TRBD1 is a possible D gene (5 bases). There are 14 residues in the CDR3. Trimming shortened V by 0 bases and J by 5 bases, and 11 bases separated the two germline ends. Looked up from germline, CDR1 is LNHNV and CDR2 is YYDKDF (reference sequence). The CDR3 DNA reads as TGTGCCACCAGCAGAGATTTGGCCAGGGACGAGCAGTACTTC. Amino acid sequence: CATSRDLARDEQYF.

In its sample, this clone was seen once. V and J are TRBV2 and TRBJ1-2; 10 bases are a match to TRBD1. The CDR3 spans 16 residues. Germline V lookup: CDR1 SNHLY, CDR2 FYNNEI. V was pared by 2 bases and J by 6 bases, with 9 bases of the junction left unmatched. CDR3 bases: TGTGCCAGCAGTGAACTGACAGGGGGCAAGTACGATGGCTACACCTTC. Its protein product is CASSELTGGKYDGYTF.

In this sample, this clone turned up once. The chain combines TRBV6-4 with TRBJ2-7; 13 bases match TRBD2. CDR3 length equals 17 residues. V lost 2 bases to trimming and J lost 3 bases; unmatched junction nucleotides: 7. Germline V CDR1 and CDR2: MRHNA, SNTAGT. CDR3 DNA: TGTGCCAGCAGTGACCCGCGGACTAGCGGGAGAGGCTACGAGCAGTACTTC. Translated: CASSDPRTSGRGYEQYF.

The chain recombines TRBV7-9 with TRBJ2-1; 8 bases fit TRBD1. The CDR3 covers 15 residues. Germline V lookup: CDR1 SEHNR, CDR2 FQNEAQ (reference sequence). J lost 6 bases, V lost 2 bases, and 6 bases had no gene match. The DNA for the CDR3 is TGTGCCAGCAGCTTAAGGACAGGGCCCAGCAATGAGCAGTTCTTC. It translates to CASSLRTGPSNEQFF.

The gene calls are TRBV10-2 and TRBJ2-1; maybe TRBD1 (5 bases). Germline V gene sequence: CDR1 WSHSY, CDR2 SAAADI. V was pared by 4 bases and J by 2 bases, with 12 bases between. CDR3 length: 15 amino acids. CDR3 nucleotides: TGCGCCAGCAGTGGATCAGGGTCTCCCTACAATGAGCAGTTCTTC. It codes for CASSGSGSPYNEQFF.

V and J are TRBV5-6 and TRBJ2-7; the match to TRBD1 covers 7 bases. Germline lookup yields CDR1 SGHDT and CDR2 YYEEEE. V lost 2 bases and J lost 2; bases outside the gene matches: 7. There are 15 residues in the CDR3. The CDR3 DNA reads as TGTGCCAGCAGCTTCCACCCAGGGGGAACCTACGAGCAGTACTTC. Protein product: CASSFHPGGTYEQYF.

The chain combines TRBV19 with TRBJ2-2; D gene uncertain. Per germline, CDR1 LNHDA and CDR2 SQIVND (reference sequence). Trimming shortened V by 5 bases and J by 2 bases, and 12 bases separated the two germline ends. The CDR3 covers 15 residues. The CDR3 here is CASSLTGLNTGELFF. As DNA, the CDR3 is TGTGCCAGTAGTCTGACCGGGCTAAACACCGGGGAGCTGTTTTTT.

On this clone itself: Other DNA sequences of this sample code for an identical CDR3. The J gene is TRBJ1-2, the V gene TRBV5-1, with 10 bases lining up with TRBD1. J lost 3 bases, V lost 2 bases, and 4 bases had no gene match. Germline V gene data show CDR1 as SGHRS and CDR2 as YFSETQ. The CDR3 totals 15 residues. CDR3 nucleotide sequence: TGCGCCAGCAGCTTCCTGACAGGGGGCGACTATGGCTACACCTTC. Its translation: CASSFLTGGDYGYTF.

This chain connects TRBV6-5 to TRBJ1-1; D call uncertain. The germline V gene encodes CDR1 MNHEY and CDR2 SVGAGI. V lost 8 bases and J 1 base, leaving 11 bases between the germline ends. This CDR3 contains 13 residues. CDR3 residues: CASYQRGNTEAFF. CDR3 nucleotides: TGTGCCAGCTACCAGCGGGGGAACACTGAAGCTTTCTTT.